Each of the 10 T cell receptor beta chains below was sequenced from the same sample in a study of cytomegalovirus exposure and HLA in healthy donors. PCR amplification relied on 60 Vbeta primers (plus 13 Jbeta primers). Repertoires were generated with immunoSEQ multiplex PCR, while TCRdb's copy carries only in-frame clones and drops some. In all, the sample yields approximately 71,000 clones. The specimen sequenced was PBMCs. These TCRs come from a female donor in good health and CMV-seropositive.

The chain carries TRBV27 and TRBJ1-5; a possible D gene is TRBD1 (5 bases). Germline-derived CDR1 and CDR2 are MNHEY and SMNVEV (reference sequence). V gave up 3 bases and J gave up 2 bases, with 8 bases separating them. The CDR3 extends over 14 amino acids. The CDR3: CASSFRGGNQPQHF. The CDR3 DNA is TGTGCCAGCAGTTTTCGGGGGGGCAATCAGCCCCAGCATTTT.

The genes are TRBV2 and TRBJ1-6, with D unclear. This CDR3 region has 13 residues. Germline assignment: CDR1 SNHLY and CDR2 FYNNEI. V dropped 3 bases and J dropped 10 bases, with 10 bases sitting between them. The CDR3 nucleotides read TGTGCCAGCAGTGAGAGGGTCGGATCACCCCTCCACTTT. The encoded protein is CASSERVGSPLHF.

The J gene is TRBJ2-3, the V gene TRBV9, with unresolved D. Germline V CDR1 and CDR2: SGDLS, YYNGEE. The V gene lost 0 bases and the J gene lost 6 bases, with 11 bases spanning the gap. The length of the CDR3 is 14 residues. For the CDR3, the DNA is TGTGCCAGCAGCGTAGCTGATGAGGTGGATACGCAGTATTTT. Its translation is CASSVADEVDTQYF.

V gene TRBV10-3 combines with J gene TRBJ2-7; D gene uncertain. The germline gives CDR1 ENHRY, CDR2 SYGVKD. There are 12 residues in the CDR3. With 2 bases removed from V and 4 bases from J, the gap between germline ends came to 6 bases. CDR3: CAISETGYEQYF. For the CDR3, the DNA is TGTGCCATCAGTGAGACGGGTTACGAGCAGTACTTC.

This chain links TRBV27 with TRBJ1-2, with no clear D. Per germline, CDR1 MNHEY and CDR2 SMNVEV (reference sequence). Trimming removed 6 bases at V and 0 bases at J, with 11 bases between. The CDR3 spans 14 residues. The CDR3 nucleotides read TGTGCCAGCAGCCTAACCGGGGCTAACTATGGCTACACCTTC. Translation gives CASSLTGANYGYTF.

CDR3 DNA sequence: TGTGCCAGCAGCACACAGGGTGTAGATACGCAGTATTTT. Encoded protein: CASSTQGVDTQYF. V and J are TRBV5-6 and TRBJ2-3, with D possibly matching TRBD1 (6 bases). CDR1 is SGHDT, CDR2 YYEEEE, per germline. V was shortened by 4 bases and J by 5 bases, with 11 bases between the two germline ends. CDR3 length equals 13 residues.

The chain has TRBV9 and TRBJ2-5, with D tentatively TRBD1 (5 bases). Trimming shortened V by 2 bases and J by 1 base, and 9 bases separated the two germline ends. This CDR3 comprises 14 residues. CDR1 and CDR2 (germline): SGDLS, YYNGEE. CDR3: CASSVGRGQETQYF. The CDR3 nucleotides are TGTGCCAGCAGCGTCGGTAGGGGCCAAGAGACCCAGTACTTC.

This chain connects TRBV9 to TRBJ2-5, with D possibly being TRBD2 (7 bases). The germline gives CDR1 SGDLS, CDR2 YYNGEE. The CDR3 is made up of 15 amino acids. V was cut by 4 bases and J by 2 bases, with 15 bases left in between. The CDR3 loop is CASSTTGGPQETQYF. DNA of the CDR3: TGTGCCAGCAGCACAACCGGGGGGCCACAAGAGACCCAGTACTTC.

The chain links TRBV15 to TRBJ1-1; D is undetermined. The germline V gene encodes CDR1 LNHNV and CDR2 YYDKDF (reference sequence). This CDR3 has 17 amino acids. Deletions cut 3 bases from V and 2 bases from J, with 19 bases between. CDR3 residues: CATSSIYTGKTNTEAFF. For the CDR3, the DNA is TGTGCCACCAGCAGCATTTACACCGGGAAAACTAACACTGAAGCTTTCTTT.

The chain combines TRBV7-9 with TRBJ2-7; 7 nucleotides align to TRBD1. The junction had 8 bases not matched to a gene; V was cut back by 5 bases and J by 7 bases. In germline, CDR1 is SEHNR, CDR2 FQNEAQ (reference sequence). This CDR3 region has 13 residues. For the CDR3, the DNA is TGTGCCAGCAGCCTTACAGGGGTGAGAGAGCAGTACTTC. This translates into CASSLTGVREQYF.